This TCR beta chain was sequenced during a study of metastatic and nonmetastatic thyroid tumors. With MiXCR, TCRdb reprocessed the PCR reads. The table includes 25,000 to 35,000 clones, 15% to 20% detected once. J lost 0 bases, V lost 0 bases, and 7 bases had no gene match. Looked up from germline, CDR1 is SGHRS and CDR2 is YFSETQ. The CDR3 loop spans 17 amino acids. This clone has a count of ten or more. Before thyroid surgery, none of the patients had received any treatment. The receptor was derived from a female donor with papillary thyroid cancer or a benign thyroid nodule (not recorded which). Some clones in this sample may be carry-over from other donors' samples. The sample was blood. The chain recombines TRBV5-1 with TRBJ2-3, with 7 positions matching TRBD1. The CDR3 sequence: CASSLAIQTGSTDTQYF. The DNA for the CDR3 is TGCGCCAGCAGCTTGGCCATCCAGACAGGGAGCACAGATACGCAGTATTTT.